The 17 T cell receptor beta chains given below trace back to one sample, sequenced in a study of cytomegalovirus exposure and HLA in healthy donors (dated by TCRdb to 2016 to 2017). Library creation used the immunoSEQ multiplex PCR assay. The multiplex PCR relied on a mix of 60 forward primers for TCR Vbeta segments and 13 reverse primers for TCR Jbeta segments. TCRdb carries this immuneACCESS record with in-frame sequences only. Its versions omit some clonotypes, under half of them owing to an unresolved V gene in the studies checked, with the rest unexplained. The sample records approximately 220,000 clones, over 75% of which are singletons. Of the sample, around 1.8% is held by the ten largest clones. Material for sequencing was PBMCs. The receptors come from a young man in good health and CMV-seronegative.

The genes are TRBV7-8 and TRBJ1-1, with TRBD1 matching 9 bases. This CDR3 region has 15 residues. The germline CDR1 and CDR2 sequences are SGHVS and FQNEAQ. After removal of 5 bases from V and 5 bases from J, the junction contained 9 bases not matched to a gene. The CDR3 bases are TGTGCCAGCAGCCCGGCGGGACAGGGAGGTACTGAAGCTTTCTTT. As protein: CASSPAGQGGTEAFF.

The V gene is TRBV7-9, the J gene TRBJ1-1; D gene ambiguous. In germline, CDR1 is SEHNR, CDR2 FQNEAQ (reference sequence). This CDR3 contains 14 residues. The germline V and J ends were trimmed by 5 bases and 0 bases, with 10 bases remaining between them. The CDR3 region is CASSPNFLNTEAFF. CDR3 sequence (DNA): TGTGCCAGCAGCCCTAATTTTTTGAACACTGAAGCTTTCTTT.

CDR3 bases: TGTGCCAGCAGGCGTTGGACAGGGGAAAACTATGGCTACACCTTC. It yields the protein CASRRWTGENYGYTF. The chain has TRBV6-5 and TRBJ1-2; 9 positions agree with TRBD1. Germline V gene sequence: CDR1 MNHEY, CDR2 SVGAGI. The CDR3 runs to 15 residues. V shed 6 bases, J shed 2 bases, and the junction held 7 bases outside the gene matches.

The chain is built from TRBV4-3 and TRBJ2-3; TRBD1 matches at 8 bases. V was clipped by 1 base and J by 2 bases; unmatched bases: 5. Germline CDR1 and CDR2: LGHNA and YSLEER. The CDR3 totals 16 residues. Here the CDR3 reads CASSQATGGPTDTQYF. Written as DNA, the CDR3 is TGCGCCAGCAGCCAAGCAACAGGGGGACCCACAGATACGCAGTATTTT.

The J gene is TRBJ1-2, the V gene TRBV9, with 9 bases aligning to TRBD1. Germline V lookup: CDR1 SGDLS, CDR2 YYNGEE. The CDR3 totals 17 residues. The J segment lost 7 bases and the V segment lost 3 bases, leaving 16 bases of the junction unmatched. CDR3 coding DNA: TGTGCCAGCAGCGCCGGGACAGGGATATTTCACGTGGGTGGCTACACCTTC. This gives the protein CASSAGTGIFHVGGYTF.

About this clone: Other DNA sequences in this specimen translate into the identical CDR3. CDR3 DNA sequence: TGTGCCAGCAGCTCACTGGATACGCAGTATTTT. Its translation is CASSSLDTQYF. This chain joins TRBV7-2 and TRBJ2-3; no clear D. V was pared by 4 bases and J by 6 bases, with 5 bases between. The CDR3 is 11 amino acids. Germline loops: CDR1 SGHTA, CDR2 FQGNSA.

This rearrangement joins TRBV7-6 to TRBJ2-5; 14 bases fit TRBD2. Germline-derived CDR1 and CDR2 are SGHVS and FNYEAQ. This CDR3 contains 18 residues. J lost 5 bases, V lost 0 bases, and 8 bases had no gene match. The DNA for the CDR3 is TGTGCCAGCAGCTTAGCGTCTTTGACTAGCGGGGGGGCTGAGACCCAGTACTTC. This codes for CASSLASLTSGGAETQYF.

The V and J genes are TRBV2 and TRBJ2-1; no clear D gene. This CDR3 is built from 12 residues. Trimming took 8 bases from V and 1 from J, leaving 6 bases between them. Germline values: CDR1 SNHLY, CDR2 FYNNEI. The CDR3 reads CASAVSYNEQFF. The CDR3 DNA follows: TGTGCCAGCGCGGTGTCCTACAATGAGCAGTTCTTC.

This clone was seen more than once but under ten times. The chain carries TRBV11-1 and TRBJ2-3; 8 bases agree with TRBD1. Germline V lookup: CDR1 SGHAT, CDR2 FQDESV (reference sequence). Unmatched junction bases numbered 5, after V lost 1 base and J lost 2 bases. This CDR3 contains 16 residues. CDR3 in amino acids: CASSLGAGGVTDTQYF. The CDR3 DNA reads TGTGCCAGCAGCTTAGGGGCAGGGGGCGTCACAGATACGCAGTATTTT.

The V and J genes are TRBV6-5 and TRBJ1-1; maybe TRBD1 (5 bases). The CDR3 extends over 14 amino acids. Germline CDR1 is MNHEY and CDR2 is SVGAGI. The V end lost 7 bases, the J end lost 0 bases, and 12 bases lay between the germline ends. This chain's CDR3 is CASTQGAVNTEAFF. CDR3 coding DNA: TGTGCCAGCACCCAAGGGGCGGTGAACACTGAAGCTTTCTTT.

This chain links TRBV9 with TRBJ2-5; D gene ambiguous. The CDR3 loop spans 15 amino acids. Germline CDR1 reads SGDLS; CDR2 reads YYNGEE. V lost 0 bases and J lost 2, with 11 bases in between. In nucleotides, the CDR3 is TGTGCCAGCAGCGTAGCTTTTGGCTCACAAGAGACCCAGTACTTC. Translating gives CASSVAFGSQETQYF.

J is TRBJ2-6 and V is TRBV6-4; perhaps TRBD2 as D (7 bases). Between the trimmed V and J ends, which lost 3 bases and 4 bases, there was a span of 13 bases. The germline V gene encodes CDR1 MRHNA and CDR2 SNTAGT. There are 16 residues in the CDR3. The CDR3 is CASSDGGADGANVLTF. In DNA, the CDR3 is TGTGCCAGCAGTGATGGGGGGGCGGACGGGGCCAACGTCCTGACTTTC.

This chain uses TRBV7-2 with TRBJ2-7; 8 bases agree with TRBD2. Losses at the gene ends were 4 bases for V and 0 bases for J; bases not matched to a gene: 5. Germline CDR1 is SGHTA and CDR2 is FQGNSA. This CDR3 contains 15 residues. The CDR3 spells CASSSPSGSSYEQYF. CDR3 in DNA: TGTGCCAGCAGCTCCCCAAGCGGGAGCTCCTACGAGCAGTACTTC.

The chain's CDR3 is CASEESYNSPLHF. In DNA, the CDR3 is TGTGCCAGCGAGGAGTCCTATAATTCACCCCTCCACTTT. V is TRBV2 and J is TRBJ1-6; D call uncertain. Germline V gene lookup returns CDR1 SNHLY and CDR2 FYNNEI. V was pared by 8 bases and J by 1 base, with 6 bases between. This CDR3 has 13 residues.

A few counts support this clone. CDR3 coding DNA: TGCGCCAGCAGCAGGGGCAACTATGGCTACACCTTC. It encodes CASSRGNYGYTF. V is TRBV5-1 and J is TRBJ1-2, with a weak D call TRBD1 (5 bases). Per germline, CDR1 SGHRS and CDR2 YFSETQ. This CDR3 has 12 residues. V was trimmed by 4 bases and J by 2 bases, leaving 6 bases between them.

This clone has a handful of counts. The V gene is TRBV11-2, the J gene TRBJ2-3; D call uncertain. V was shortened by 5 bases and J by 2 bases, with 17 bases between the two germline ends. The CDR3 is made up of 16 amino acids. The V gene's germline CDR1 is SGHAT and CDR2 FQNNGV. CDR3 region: CASSPVYATSTDTQYF. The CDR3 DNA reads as TGTGCCAGCAGCCCGGTGTATGCCACGTCCACAGATACGCAGTATTTT.

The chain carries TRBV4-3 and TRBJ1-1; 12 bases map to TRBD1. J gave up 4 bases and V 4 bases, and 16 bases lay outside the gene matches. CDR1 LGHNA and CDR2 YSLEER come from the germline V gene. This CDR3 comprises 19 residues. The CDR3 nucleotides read TGCGCCAGCAGCCGCCGAACCGGGACAGGGGGCGGAAGGGTCACTGAAGCTTTCTTT. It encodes CASSRRTGTGGGRVTEAFF.